The 8 T cell receptor beta chains in this list originate from one sample, sequenced in a study of CD8 T cells in Susac syndrome. Reverse transcription of roughly 0.5 to 1 ug RNA was performed with random hexamers. TCRdb called the immunoSEQ multiplex PCR reads again in MiXCR, with one record for every CDR3 protein. The repertoire has 100,000 to 150,000 distinct CDR3 sequences, 85% to 95% of them found once; the top ten carry approximately 0.3%. Sequences were obtained from CD8+ T cells from PBMCs. These receptors all come from a human donor with multiple sclerosis.

The table lists this clonotype with a few counts. The CDR3 region has the DNA TGTGCCAGCAGCCCGCGAGGGGGCCACGAGCAGTACTTC. It is translated as CASSPRGGHEQYF. The chain combines TRBV7-4 with TRBJ2-7, with 7 nucleotides matching TRBD1. This CDR3 is built from 13 residues. Germline CDR1 is SGHVT and CDR2 is SQSDAQ. Unmatched junction bases numbered 6, after V lost 5 bases and J lost 5 bases.

The chain couples TRBV20-1 to TRBJ2-1, with D possibly called TRBD1 or TRBD2 (5 bases each). Germline values: CDR1 DFQATT, CDR2 SNEGSKA (reference sequence). The CDR3 totals 13 residues. V lost 4 bases and J 8 bases, leaving 15 bases between the germline ends. CDR3 loop: CSATDPMGDEQFF. CDR3 coding DNA: TGCAGTGCTACCGACCCGATGGGGGATGAGCAGTTCTTC.

V usage is TRBV7-3 and J usage is TRBJ2-1; D gene ambiguous. V lost 1 base and J lost 6, with 7 bases in between. The CDR3 is made up of 13 amino acids. Germline V CDR1 and CDR2: SGHTA, FQGTGA. CDR3 bases: TGTGCCAGCAGCTTAAAGCGCCCCAATGAGCAGTTCTTC. Protein sequence: CASSLKRPNEQFF.

The chain joins TRBV30 to TRBJ2-3, with TRBD1 identical over 8 bases. V was clipped by 1 base and J by 4 bases; unmatched bases: 4. The CDR3 loop spans 14 amino acids. Germline V gives CDR1 GTSNPN, CDR2 SVGIG (reference sequence). The CDR3 loop reads CAWSGGQGPDTQYF. CDR3 DNA: TGTGCCTGGAGTGGAGGACAGGGACCAGATACGCAGTATTTT.

The chain carries TRBV5-6 and TRBJ1-1, with D possibly being TRBD1 (5 bases). The CDR3 totals 16 residues. V lost 4 bases and J lost 1, with 17 bases in between. Per the germline V gene, CDR1 is SGHDT and CDR2 is YYEEEE. The CDR3 region has the DNA TGTGCCAGCAGCGGGACCCGAATGGACAAGAACACTGAAGCTTTCTTT. Translated, it gives CASSGTRMDKNTEAFF.

V and J are TRBV4-2 and TRBJ1-2; D is unresolved. The germline V gene encodes CDR1 LGHNA and CDR2 YNFKEQ. Deletions cut 1 base from V and 4 bases from J, with 13 bases between. The CDR3 is made up of 15 amino acids. CDR3 sequence reads: CASSQGRITSYGYTF. The CDR3 nucleotides read TGTGCCAGCAGCCAAGGCCGTATCACGAGCTATGGCTACACCTTC.

The rearrangement joins TRBV7-9 to TRBJ2-3; TRBD1 matches at 10 bases. The V segment lost 5 bases and the J segment 2 bases; nucleotides outside the gene matches: 7. CDR3 length: 16 residues. Germline CDR1 reads SEHNR; CDR2 reads FQNEAQ (reference sequence). CDR3 sequence reads: CASSPRDRGPTDTQYF. CDR3 DNA sequence: TGTGCCAGCAGCCCAAGGGACAGGGGCCCCACAGATACGCAGTATTTT.

The genes are TRBV7-9 and TRBJ2-5, with D uncertain. V was pared by 6 bases and J by 0 bases, with 5 bases between. The CDR3 has 12 amino acids. CDR1 SEHNR and CDR2 FQNEAQ come from the germline V gene (reference sequence). In DNA, the CDR3 is TGTGCCAGCAGAGTGTACCAAGAGACCCAGTACTTC. Protein: CASRVYQETQYF.